Listed here are 16 T cell receptor beta chains from one sample, sequenced in a study of T cell responses to AZD1222 COVID-19 vaccine. Clones were read by immunoSEQ multiplex PCR, and TCRdb kept only the in-frame ones, dropping some. Found here are 100,000 to 150,000 clones, about 90% of them singletons; the top ten hold roughly 2%. The source material was peripheral blood, sampled 28 days after the second AZD1222 dose. The receptors shown here come from an adult who received the AZD1222 COVID-19 vaccine.

The rearrangement uses TRBV5-1 and TRBJ1-1, with D perhaps TRBD1 (6 bases). CDR1 and CDR2 from the germline V gene are SGHRS and YFSETQ. There are 16 residues in the CDR3. V shed 1 base and J shed 1 base, with 14 bases lying between them. CDR3 residues: CASSLRPGDGNTEAFF. CDR3 nucleotides: TGCGCCAGCAGCTTGAGGCCAGGGGATGGGAACACTGAAGCTTTCTTT.

The chain joins TRBV29-1 to TRBJ2-3; 8 nucleotides align to TRBD1. V was pared by 6 bases and J by 6 bases, with 8 bases of the junction left unmatched. The CDR3 loop spans 13 amino acids. Germline CDR1 and CDR2: SQVTM and ANQGSEA. CDR3 sequence: CSVTGVIGDTQYF. CDR3 nucleotide sequence: TGCAGCGTGACAGGGGTCATCGGGGATACGCAGTATTTT.

The CDR3 region has the DNA TGTGCCAGCAGCTTCTCCGGGACAGGGGGAGAGACCCAGTACTTC. Translated, it gives CASSFSGTGGETQYF. The chain couples TRBV7-3 to TRBJ2-5; TRBD1 agrees at 11 bases. The germline V gene encodes CDR1 SGHTA and CDR2 FQGTGA. This CDR3 has 15 residues. J was trimmed by 4 bases and V by 3 bases; bases with no gene match: 4. The whole variable domain, filled in from reference TRBV7-3 and TRBJ2-5, reads GAGVSQTPSNKVTEKGKYVELRCDPISGHTALYWYRQSLGQGPEFLIYFQGTGAADDSGLPNDRFFAVRPEGSVSTLKIQRTERGDSAVYLCASSFSGTGGETQYFGPGTRLLVL.

The V gene is TRBV7-9, the J gene TRBJ1-6, with 7 nucleotides matching TRBD1. This CDR3 has 15 amino acids. Trimming took 5 bases from V and 7 from J; bases not matched to a gene: 8. Germline V gives CDR1 SEHNR, CDR2 FQNEAQ (reference sequence). This CDR3 reads CASSGGQINNSPLHF. DNA of the CDR3: TGTGCCAGCAGCGGGGGACAGATCAACAATTCACCCCTCCACTTT.

V and J are TRBV10-1 and TRBJ2-1; D perhaps matches TRBD2 (7 bases). The CDR3 has 16 residues. V was cut by 3 bases and J by 4 bases, with 16 bases left in between. Germline V gene data show CDR1 as WNHNN and CDR2 as SYGVQD (reference sequence). CDR3 DNA sequence: TGCGCCAGCAGTGATGGTAGGGGGGGCCTTTACAATGAGCAGTTCTTC. Translation gives CASSDGRGGLYNEQFF.

The chain joins TRBV30 to TRBJ1-2, with unresolved D. CDR3 size: 14 residues. Germline loops: CDR1 GTSNPN, CDR2 SVGIG (reference sequence). The V gene lost 0 bases and the J gene lost 2 bases, with 10 bases spanning the gap. The CDR3 nucleotides read TGTGCCTGGAGTGTCCTACAGATAAACTATGGCTACACCTTC. Translation gives CAWSVLQINYGYTF.

This sequence joins TRBV18 and TRBJ2-5; D tentatively reads TRBD1 or TRBD2 (5 bases each). Trimming took 2 bases from V and 5 from J, leaving 18 bases between them. The CDR3 contains 16 residues. Germline assignment: CDR1 KGHSH and CDR2 LQKENI. The CDR3, as DNA: TGTGCCAGCTCACCATCCGGGACGCGAGCAAAGGAGACCCAGTACTTC. Protein product: CASSPSGTRAKETQYF.

The chain combines TRBV9 with TRBJ1-1; no firm D call. The germline V gene encodes CDR1 SGDLS and CDR2 YYNGEE. Trimming cost V 0 bases and J 1 base, with 4 bases left between them. This CDR3 is 13 amino acids long. CDR3 DNA sequence: TGTGCCAGCAGCGTAGGTTGGAACACTGAAGCTTTCTTT. Translating gives CASSVGWNTEAFF.

The chain combines TRBV19 with TRBJ2-1; 10 positions match TRBD1. In germline, CDR1 is LNHDA, CDR2 SQIVND (reference sequence). CDR3 length: 15 residues. V trimming: 3 bases; J trimming: 5 bases; junction bases outside the gene matches: 4. The DNA for the CDR3 is TGTGCCAGTAGTATTAGACAGGGGGCGAACAATGAGCAGTTCTTC. The encoded protein is CASSIRQGANNEQFF.

The chain has TRBV5-4 and TRBJ2-3; 8 positions agree with TRBD1. Trimming removed 4 bases from V and 0 bases from J; junction bases left unmatched: 13. The CDR3 is 18 residues long. Looked up from germline, CDR1 is SGHNT and CDR2 is YYREEE (reference sequence). Written as DNA, the CDR3 is TGTGCCAGCAGCATGGGGGAACCGGACAGGGCGAGCACAGATACGCAGTATTTT. This sequence encodes CASSMGEPDRASTDTQYF.

V and J are TRBV6-5 and TRBJ1-5; weak D call: TRBD1 (5 bases). CDR3 length: 16 amino acids. Trimming removed 4 bases from V and 1 base from J, with 14 bases in between. Germline-derived CDR1 and CDR2 are MNHEY and SVGAGI. Here the CDR3 reads CASSWEGPGSNQPQHF. DNA for the CDR3: TGTGCCAGCAGTTGGGAGGGACCAGGGAGCAATCAGCCCCAGCATTTT.

The gene calls are TRBV6-1 and TRBJ1-6; 9 nucleotides align to TRBD1. Per germline, CDR1 MNHNS and CDR2 SASEGT. Losses at the gene ends were 3 bases for V and 9 bases for J; bases not matched to a gene: 3. The CDR3 spans 14 residues. CDR3 sequence: CASSEGQGISPLHF. The CDR3 DNA is TGTGCCAGCAGTGAGGGACAGGGAATTTCACCCCTCCACTTT.

The genes are TRBV5-1 and TRBJ2-3; the match to TRBD1 covers 9 bases. V dropped 2 bases and J dropped 0; count of bases not matched to a gene: 4. The CDR3 length is 16 residues. CDR1 is SGHRS and CDR2 is YFSETQ in the germline V gene. The DNA of the CDR3 is TGCGCCAGCAGCTTAGGACAGGGGACTAGCACAGATACGCAGTATTTT. It yields the protein CASSLGQGTSTDTQYF.

The rearrangement links TRBV9 to TRBJ1-1; D might be TRBD1 (5 bases). The CDR3 totals 17 residues. Germline CDR1 is SGDLS and CDR2 is YYNGEE. V lost 4 bases, J lost 6 bases, and 25 bases lay in between. CDR3 DNA: TGTGCCAGCAGCAAAGGACAAGGGAGTTCCCTTTACGCTGAAGCTTTCTTT. The encoded protein is CASSKGQGSSLYAEAFF.

J is TRBJ2-5 and V is TRBV5-1; TRBD2 matches 13 bases. J lost 5 bases, V lost 0 bases, and 10 bases had no gene match. Germline V CDR1 and CDR2: SGHRS, YFSETQ. This CDR3 has 18 residues. The CDR3 coding sequence is TGCGCCAGCAGCTTGGGACTAGCGGGGGGATACGTTTCGGAGACCCAGTACTTC. Its protein product is CASSLGLAGGYVSETQYF.

In its sample, this clone was seen once. The chain is built from TRBV6-5 and TRBJ1-2, with TRBD1 matching 9 bases. The ends lost 10 bases at V and 3 bases at J; junction bases unmatched: 9. Germline CDR1 is MNHEY and CDR2 is SVGAGI. There are 14 residues in the CDR3. CDR3: CATIGTGLYYGYTF. CDR3 DNA sequence: TGTGCCACCATTGGGACAGGGTTATACTATGGCTACACCTTC.